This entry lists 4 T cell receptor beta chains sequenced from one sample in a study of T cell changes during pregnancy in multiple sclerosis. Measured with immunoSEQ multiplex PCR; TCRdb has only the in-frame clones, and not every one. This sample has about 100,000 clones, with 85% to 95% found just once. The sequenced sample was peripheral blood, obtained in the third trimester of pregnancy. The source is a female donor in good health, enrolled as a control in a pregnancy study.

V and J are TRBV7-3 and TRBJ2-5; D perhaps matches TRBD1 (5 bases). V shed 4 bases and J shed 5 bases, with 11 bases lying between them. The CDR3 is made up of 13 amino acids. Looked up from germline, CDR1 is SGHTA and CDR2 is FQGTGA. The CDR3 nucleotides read TGTGCCAGCAGCTCAGGGTCTGTGGAGACCCAGTACTTC. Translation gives CASSSGSVETQYF.

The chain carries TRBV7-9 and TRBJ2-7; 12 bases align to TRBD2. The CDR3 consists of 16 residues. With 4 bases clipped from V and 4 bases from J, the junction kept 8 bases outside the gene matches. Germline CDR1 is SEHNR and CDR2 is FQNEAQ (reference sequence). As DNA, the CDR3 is TGTGCCAGCAGCTCCGGTGCCACTAGCGGGGGGTACGAGCAGTACTTC. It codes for CASSSGATSGGYEQYF.

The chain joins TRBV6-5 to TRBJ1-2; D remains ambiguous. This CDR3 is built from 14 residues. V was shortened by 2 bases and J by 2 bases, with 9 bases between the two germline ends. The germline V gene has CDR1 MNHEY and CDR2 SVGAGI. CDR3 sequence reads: CASSYAPGNYGYTF. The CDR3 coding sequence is TGTGCCAGCAGTTACGCGCCCGGGAACTATGGCTACACCTTC.

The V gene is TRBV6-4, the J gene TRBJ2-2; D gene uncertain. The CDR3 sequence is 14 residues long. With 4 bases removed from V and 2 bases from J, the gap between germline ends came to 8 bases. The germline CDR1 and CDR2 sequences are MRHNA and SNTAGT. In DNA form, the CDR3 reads TGTGCCAGCAGTGCTGAGATCAACACCGGGGAGCTGTTTTTT. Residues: CASSAEINTGELFF.